Given below is one T cell receptor (beta chain) in context. The sample originates from a study of blood T cell repertoires in COVID-19. In the original workflow: Amplified reference gene primers provided the basis for estimating nucleated cell counts. Clones were sequenced by immunoSEQ multiplex PCR, and TCRdb holds only the in-frame ones, with some missing. From that table come the V and J calls and clone size; the DNA was used to work out D and trimming. The table lists more than 300,000 clones, around 87% of them singletons. Participants were aged 18 to 89 years from 20 to 30 US areas. The CDR3 runs to 13 residues. Germline-derived CDR1 and CDR2 are SGHRS and YFSETQ. V gave up 5 bases and J gave up 1 base, with 7 bases separating them.

The chain is built from TRBV5-1 and TRBJ1-3; D ambiguous. The receptor comes from a man in his forties in a cohort exposed to, infected with or recovered from COVID-19 (not recorded which). Material: PBMCs or T cells enriched from blood (not recorded which). CDR3 in amino acids: CASSRGSGNTIYF. In nucleotides, the CDR3 is TGCGCCAGCAGTCGGGGATCTGGAAACACCATATATTTT.